This TCR beta chain was identified in a study of T cell responses to AZD1222 COVID-19 vaccine. Study results and limitations: Regions 160-218 and 743-854 dominated among vaccine-associated CD4 TCRs spanning spike. The donor cohort was predominantly white British with a female majority, and clonal diversity may have been underestimated. Baseline seropositivity characterized only six AZD1222 recipients.

As regards this clone: The target antigen is unknown.

The data were produced by immunoSEQ multiplex PCR, yet TCRdb's version contains in-frame clones alone and is incomplete. The table lists around 150,000 clones, approximately 90% of them singletons. The CDR3 has 15 residues. Germline V gene sequence: CDR1 SGHTA, CDR2 FQGTGA. V lost 4 bases to trimming and J lost 2 bases, with 14 bases between them. The sequenced sample was peripheral blood, obtained on day 0 of AZD1222 vaccination. This clonotype was sampled from an adult in good health. The chain uses TRBV7-3 and TRBJ1-2, with D maybe TRBD1 (5 bases). The CDR3: CASSSPGGANYGYTF. The CDR3 nucleotides are TGTGCCAGCAGCTCACCCGGCGGGGCAAACTATGGCTACACCTTC.